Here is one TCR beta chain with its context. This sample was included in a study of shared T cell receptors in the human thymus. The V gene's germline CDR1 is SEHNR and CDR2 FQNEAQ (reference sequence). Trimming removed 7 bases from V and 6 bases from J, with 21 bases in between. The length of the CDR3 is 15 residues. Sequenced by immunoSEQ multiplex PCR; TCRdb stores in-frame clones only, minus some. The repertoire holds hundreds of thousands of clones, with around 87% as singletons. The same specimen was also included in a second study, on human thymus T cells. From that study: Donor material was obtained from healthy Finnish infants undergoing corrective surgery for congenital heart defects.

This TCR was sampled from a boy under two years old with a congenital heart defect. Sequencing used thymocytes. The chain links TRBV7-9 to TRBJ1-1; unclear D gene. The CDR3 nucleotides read TGTGCCAGCAAAAGCCCGAAACCCGACTGGGCTGAAGCTTTCTTT. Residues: CASKSPKPDWAEAFF.